This T cell receptor beta chain was identified during a study of human T cells and chemical hapten exposure. Germline CDR1 and CDR2: ENHRY and SYGVKD. The V end lost 3 bases, the J end lost 4 bases, and 7 bases lay between the germline ends. CDR3 length: 13 residues. TCRdb re-derived calls from the RACE reads in MiXCR, one entry per CDR3 protein. The sample lists some 31,000 distinct CDR3 sequences; around 5.9% were seen once. This clonotype was found many times. Time point defined: healthy volunteer bleed at 6 weeks. The study extracted total RNA from unfractionated whole blood. Sequencing used whole blood. This TCR was sampled from a human donor in good health. Some clones in this sample may be carry-over from other donors' samples. This rearrangement joins TRBV10-3 to TRBJ2-1, with D possibly being TRBD2 (5 bases). The DNA of the CDR3 is TGTGCCATCAGTGAAAGGAGGTACAATGAGCAGTTCTTC. Protein sequence: CAISERRYNEQFF.